The 20 T cell receptor beta chains below come from one sample, sequenced in a study of cytomegalovirus exposure and HLA in healthy donors. The PCR made use of 60 Vbeta and 13 Jbeta primers. TCRdb's copy holds only in-frame clones and misses some; the assay was immunoSEQ multiplex PCR. The data hold about 120,000 clones, with around 74% observed a single time. Sequencing was performed on PBMCs. These receptors came from a man aged 60 to 69 in good health and CMV-seropositive.

This clone came up once. The J gene is TRBJ1-1, the V gene TRBV2; 8 positions agree with TRBD1. This CDR3 contains 17 residues. Trimming took 3 bases from V and 1 from J; bases not matched to a gene: 10. In germline, CDR1 is SNHLY, CDR2 FYNNEI. CDR3 bases: TGTGCCAGCAGTGACCGCCGGGACAGGACTTCGAACACTGAAGCTTTCTTT. Residues: CASSDRRDRTSNTEAFF.

This rearrangement joins TRBV30 to TRBJ1-4; TRBD1 matches at 8 bases. V was pared by 3 bases and J by 4 bases, with 4 bases of the junction left unmatched. This CDR3 comprises 14 residues. Germline-derived CDR1 and CDR2 are GTSNPN and SVGIG (reference sequence). CDR3 DNA: TGTGCCTGGAGGGGACAGGCGTTTAATGAAAAACTGTTTTTT. This encodes CAWRGQAFNEKLFF.

The rearrangement links TRBV2 to TRBJ1-5, with unresolved D. Germline V gene data show CDR1 as SNHLY and CDR2 as FYNNEI. Deletions cut 3 bases from V and 4 bases from J, with 13 bases between. This CDR3 comprises 15 residues. DNA for the CDR3: TGTGCCAGCAGTGATGGTCTCCTCGGTAATCAGCCCCAGCATTTT. It translates to CASSDGLLGNQPQHF.

V usage is TRBV2 and J usage is TRBJ1-4; TRBD1 might be the D (6 bases). V lost 3 bases, J lost 7 bases, and 12 bases lay in between. Germline values: CDR1 SNHLY, CDR2 FYNNEI. The CDR3 has 14 residues. The CDR3 here is CASSEGEDSEKLFF. The CDR3 bases are TGTGCCAGCAGTGAGGGCGAGGACAGTGAAAAACTGTTTTTT.

V is TRBV25-1 and J is TRBJ2-2; D perhaps matches TRBD2 (5 bases). There are 17 residues in the CDR3. Germline lookup yields CDR1 MGHDK and CDR2 SYGVNS. Trimming cost V 7 bases and J 0 bases, with 18 bases left between them. For the CDR3, the DNA is TGTGCCAGCACCCGAACGGAGTTAGCGACGAACACCGGGGAGCTGTTTTTT. Residues: CASTRTELATNTGELFF.

This sequence joins TRBV7-3 and TRBJ2-2; TRBD2 matches 13 bases. The V gene's germline CDR1 is SGHTA and CDR2 FQGTGA. The CDR3 contains 17 residues. The J segment lost 5 bases and the V segment lost 5 bases, leaving 8 bases of the junction unmatched. In DNA form, the CDR3 reads TGTGCCAGCAGCGCAACTAGCGGGAGGGCCGGGACCGGGGAGCTGTTTTTT. It yields the protein CASSATSGRAGTGELFF. Drawing the rest from reference TRBV7-3 and TRBJ2-2, the complete variable domain is GAGVSQTPSNKVTEKGKYVELRCDPISGHTALYWYRQSLGQGPEFLIYFQGTGAADDSGLPNDRFFAVRPEGSVSTLKIQRTERGDSAVYLCASSATSGRAGTGELFFGEGSRLTVL.

The chain employs TRBV10-3 and TRBJ1-5, with 7 bases matching TRBD1. V lost 1 base and J lost 4; bases outside the gene matches: 7. The CDR3 spans 16 residues. Per the germline V gene, CDR1 is ENHRY and CDR2 is SYGVKD. This CDR3 reads CAISEYGTATNQPQHF. The CDR3 nucleotides are TGTGCCATCAGTGAGTATGGGACAGCGACTAATCAGCCCCAGCATTTT.

Concerning this clone itself: Additional DNA sequences in this sample encode the identical CDR3. The V gene is TRBV7-9, the J gene TRBJ1-2; no clear D gene. The V gene lost 5 bases and the J gene lost 2 bases, with 9 bases spanning the gap. The CDR3 is 13 amino acids. Per the germline V gene, CDR1 is SEHNR and CDR2 is FQNEAQ (reference sequence). DNA for the CDR3: TGTGCCAGCAGCCCCCTTGTCAACTATGGCTACACCTTC. Residues: CASSPLVNYGYTF.

This clone was observed a single time. This rearrangement joins TRBV5-1 to TRBJ1-5; D remains unclear. Trimming pared 4 bases from V and 7 bases from J, leaving 15 bases between. Germline-derived CDR1 and CDR2 are SGHRS and YFSETQ. The CDR3 contains 14 residues. CDR3 DNA: TGCGCCAGCAGCGCCATCCCAGAGGGACAGCCCCAGCATTTT. This sequence encodes CASSAIPEGQPQHF.

The chain's CDR3 is CAWSGETTGISNQPQHF. The CDR3 DNA reads as TGTGCCTGGAGTGGCGAAACGACAGGGATCAGCAATCAGCCCCAGCATTTT. This sequence joins TRBV30 and TRBJ1-5; 7 bases are shared with TRBD1. The CDR3 extends over 17 amino acids. Germline CDR1 reads GTSNPN; CDR2 reads SVGIG (reference sequence). The ends lost 1 base at V and 1 base at J; junction bases unmatched: 10.

The chain is built from TRBV15 and TRBJ2-3; 8 positions match TRBD1. Trimming cost V 6 bases and J 2 bases; bases outside gene matches: 1. The CDR3 runs to 13 residues. CDR1 is LNHNV and CDR2 is YYDKDF in the germline V gene (reference sequence). The DNA for the CDR3 is TGTGCCACCAGGACAGGGGACACAGATACGCAGTATTTT. This sequence encodes CATRTGDTDTQYF.

The J gene is TRBJ2-3, the V gene TRBV9; D is undetermined. The germline V and J ends were trimmed by 1 base and 1 base, with 10 bases remaining between them. This CDR3 is 15 amino acids long. The germline gives CDR1 SGDLS, CDR2 YYNGEE. CDR3 residues: CASSVRIRGTDTQYF. CDR3 in DNA: TGTGCCAGCAGCGTACGTATCCGGGGCACAGATACGCAGTATTTT.

This chain connects TRBV5-4 to TRBJ2-7; no definite D call. Germline V CDR1 and CDR2: SGHNT, YYREEE (reference sequence). The CDR3 has 12 amino acids. The ends were cut back, 0 bases at V and 5 bases at J, with 6 bases in the middle. CDR3 in amino acids: CASSLDKNEQYF. For the CDR3, the DNA is TGTGCCAGCAGCTTGGACAAGAACGAGCAGTACTTC. The entire variable domain, with the rest obtained from reference TRBV5-4 and TRBJ2-7, is as follows: ETGVTQSPTHLIKTRGQQVTLRCSSQSGHNTVSWYQQALGQGPQFIFQYYREEENGRGNFPPRFSGLQFPNYSSELNVNALELDDSALYLCASSLDKNEQYFGPGTRLTVT.

J is TRBJ1-3 and V is TRBV12-5, with 9 bases lining up with TRBD1. CDR1 LGHNT and CDR2 FRNRAP come from the germline V gene. The CDR3 sequence is 18 residues long. The J segment lost 0 bases and the V segment lost 4 bases, leaving 10 bases of the junction unmatched. In nucleotides, the CDR3 is TGTGCTAGTGGTTACCACTTAACAGGGGGCTACTCTGGAAACACCATATATTTT. This translates into CASGYHLTGGYSGNTIYF.

The chain couples TRBV9 to TRBJ2-3; 11 nucleotides line up with TRBD1. This CDR3 contains 17 residues. CDR1 is SGDLS and CDR2 is YYNGEE in the germline V gene. With V trimmed by 2 bases and J by 5 bases, 10 bases remained unmatched. CDR3 loop: CASSVGVGTGGIDTQYF. In DNA form, the CDR3 reads TGTGCCAGCAGCGTTGGGGTCGGGACAGGGGGGATAGATACGCAGTATTTT.

The chain combines TRBV2 with TRBJ1-2; D possibly corresponds to TRBD1 (5 bases). Germline assignment: CDR1 SNHLY and CDR2 FYNNEI. Trimming took off 2 bases at V and 5 bases at J, with 15 bases between the two ends. This CDR3 is 15 amino acids long. This chain's CDR3 is CASSENSGAPYGYTF. The CDR3 nucleotides are TGTGCCAGCAGTGAAAATAGTGGGGCCCCTTATGGCTACACCTTC.

This clone was observed once. The chain recombines TRBV29-1 with TRBJ2-5, with D unclear. The J call could be wrong; TRBJ2-7 is a better fit for the DNA end. The CDR3 contains 12 residues. Germline V gives CDR1 SQVTM, CDR2 ANQGSEA. The CDR3: CSVSKDSYEQYF. In DNA, the CDR3 is TGCAGCGTTTCGAAGGACTCCTACGAGCAGTACTTC.

The chain recombines TRBV7-8 with TRBJ1-1; weak D call: TRBD1 (6 bases). The CDR3 has 18 amino acids. The germline CDR1 and CDR2 sequences are SGHVS and FQNEAQ. Trimming stripped 5 bases from V and 4 bases from J, with 26 bases between. The CDR3 protein is CASSINHQSTGRGTEAFF. The CDR3 DNA is TGTGCCAGCAGCATTAATCACCAATCGACAGGAAGGGGCACTGAAGCTTTCTTT.

This clone was seen a handful of times. The rearrangement links TRBV5-1 to TRBJ1-1; D gene unclear. Germline CDR1 reads SGHRS; CDR2 reads YFSETQ. The CDR3 spans 16 residues. Trimming shortened V by 4 bases and J by 5 bases, and 21 bases separated the two germline ends. Written as DNA, the CDR3 is TGCGCCAGCAGCATTGGCCGTTCGGGCGCGGGGACTGAAGCTTTCTTT. Protein: CASSIGRSGAGTEAFF.

V usage is TRBV5-1 and J usage is TRBJ2-3, with 7 bases that match TRBD2. This CDR3 is 16 amino acids long. The germline CDR1 and CDR2 sequences are SGHRS and YFSETQ. J was trimmed by 0 bases and V by 5 bases; bases with no gene match: 9. The CDR3 DNA is TGCGCCAGCAGACTGGGCCTAGCGGAGAGCACAGATACGCAGTATTTT. This encodes CASRLGLAESTDTQYF.